The 19 T cell receptor beta chains given below trace back to one sample, sequenced in a study of OX40 agonist ivuxolimab in advanced cancers. Method: immunoSEQ multiplex PCR; TCRdb's copy keeps in-frame clones and lacks some. The sample holds 80,000 to 100,000 clones, approximately 86% seen once. The sequenced sample was CD4+ or CD8+ T cells sorted from blood, obtained in a trial of the OX40 agonist ivuxolimab. These receptors came from an adult with an advanced solid tumor such as melanoma, head and neck, liver or kidney cancer.

This chain links TRBV18 with TRBJ2-2, with 9 bases matching TRBD2. V gave up 8 bases and J gave up 7 bases; unmatched junction bases: 5. CDR1 and CDR2 (germline): KGHSH, LQKENI. CDR3 size: 13 residues. The CDR3 reads CASRRLADGELFF. The CDR3 DNA follows: TGTGCCAGCCGCCGACTAGCGGACGGGGAGCTGTTTTTT.

The J gene is TRBJ1-6, the V gene TRBV5-1; D is possibly TRBD1 (5 bases). V was pared by 4 bases and J by 6 bases, with 11 bases between. The CDR3 extends over 14 amino acids. CDR1 is SGHRS, CDR2 YFSETQ, per germline. The CDR3 DNA sequence: TGCGCCAGCAGCCGGGACGGTTCTAATTCACCCCTCCACTTT. Translated: CASSRDGSNSPLHF. Combining the CDR3 with reference TRBV5-1 and TRBJ1-6 gives the whole variable domain KAGVTQTPRYLIKTRGQQVTLSCSPISGHRSVSWYQQTPGQGLQFLFEYFSETQRNKGNFPGRFSGRQFSNSRSEMNVSTLELGDSALYLCASSRDGSNSPLHFGNGTRLTVT.

This clone showed up just once. The rearrangement uses TRBV28 and TRBJ1-5; 8 bases are shared with TRBD1. The germline V gene has CDR1 MDHEN and CDR2 SYDVKM. The V segment lost 7 bases and the J segment 4 bases; nucleotides outside the gene matches: 12. The CDR3 sequence is 16 residues long. CDR3 bases: TGTGCCAGCAAGACGGTCGGGACAGGTATTAATCAGCCCCAGCATTTT. The encoded protein is CASKTVGTGINQPQHF.

The chain joins TRBV29-1 to TRBJ2-2; D is uncertain. V was trimmed by 7 bases and J by 3 bases, leaving 6 bases between them. The germline gives CDR1 SQVTM, CDR2 ANQGSEA. The CDR3 length is 11 residues. CDR3 DNA sequence: TGCAGCGGGAGTGACACCGGGGAGCTGTTTTTT. It codes for CSGSDTGELFF.

The chain combines TRBV28 with TRBJ1-3, with D maybe TRBD1 (5 bases). This CDR3 is 11 amino acids long. The V gene's germline CDR1 is MDHEN and CDR2 SYDVKM. Trimming removed 2 bases from V and 14 bases from J, with 10 bases in between. CDR3 coding DNA: TGTGCCAGCAGTTTACAACGGGACCTATATTTT. Translated: CASSLQRDLYF. Drawing the rest from reference TRBV28 and TRBJ1-3, the complete variable domain is DVKVTQSSRYLVKRTGEKVFLECVQDMDHENMFWYRQDPGLGLRLIYFSYDVKMKEKGDIPEGYSVSREKKERFSLILESASTNQTSMYLCASSLQRDLYFGEGSWLTVV.

The table lists this clone with a few counts. The V and J genes are TRBV28 and TRBJ1-2, with D possibly being TRBD1 (5 bases). Germline CDR1 reads MDHEN; CDR2 reads SYDVKM. This CDR3 has 11 amino acids. V was pared by 9 bases and J by 6 bases, with 11 bases between. CDR3 sequence reads: CASGGLDGYTF. CDR3 sequence (DNA): TGTGCCAGTGGGGGATTGGATGGCTACACCTTC.

The J gene is TRBJ2-5, the V gene TRBV7-2; 8 nucleotides match TRBD2. The better agreement between TRBJ2-7 and the DNA end casts doubt on the J call. The CDR3 sequence is 13 residues long. Germline V gene lookup returns CDR1 SGHTA and CDR2 FQGNSA. CDR3 DNA sequence: TGTGCCAGCAGCTTAGTAGCGGGAAACGAGCAGTACTTC. Its translation is CASSLVAGNEQYF.

The V call is TRBV5-1, the J call TRBJ2-5; TRBD2 matches at 8 bases. This CDR3 region has 15 residues. With 0 bases clipped from V and 3 bases from J, the junction kept 4 bases outside the gene matches. Germline-derived CDR1 and CDR2 are SGHRS and YFSETQ. CDR3 DNA sequence: TGCGCCAGCAGCTTGGGAGCGGGAGTGGAAGAGACCCAGTACTTC. Residues: CASSLGAGVEETQYF.

This chain connects TRBV4-1 to TRBJ1-2; unclear D gene. Between the trimmed V and J ends, which lost 0 bases and 5 bases, there was a span of 10 bases. The germline V gene encodes CDR1 MGHRA and CDR2 YSYEKL. The CDR3 consists of 14 residues. The chain's CDR3 is CASSQDAVPYGYTF. The CDR3 DNA follows: TGCGCCAGCAGCCAAGATGCCGTACCTTATGGCTACACCTTC.

This chain uses TRBV6-5 with TRBJ1-1; TRBD1 aligns across 9 bases. Per germline, CDR1 MNHEY and CDR2 SVGAGI. The CDR3 totals 15 residues. V shed 5 bases, J shed 5 bases, and the junction held 9 bases outside the gene matches. The CDR3 loop reads CASSRQQGARTEAFF. Written as DNA, the CDR3 is TGTGCCAGCAGTCGTCAACAGGGGGCTAGGACTGAAGCTTTCTTT.

The J gene is TRBJ1-2, the V gene TRBV10-3, with D perhaps matching TRBD1 (5 bases). Germline-derived CDR1 and CDR2 are ENHRY and SYGVKD. V was trimmed by 10 bases and J by 3 bases, leaving 12 bases between them. The CDR3 has 12 residues. The CDR3 loop reads CATSTGHYGYTF. The CDR3 DNA reads TGTGCCACCTCCACAGGCCACTATGGCTACACCTTC.

The V call is TRBV6-1, the J call TRBJ2-3; 10 bases agree with TRBD2. The CDR3 covers 15 residues. The V gene's germline CDR1 is MNHNS and CDR2 SASEGT. V was clipped by 5 bases and J by 1 base; unmatched bases: 3. CDR3 sequence reads: CASSSGLAGTDTQYF. In nucleotides, the CDR3 is TGTGCCAGCAGTTCTGGACTAGCGGGCACAGATACGCAGTATTTT.

The V call is TRBV29-1, the J call TRBJ2-7, with D possibly matching TRBD1 (5 bases). Trimming pared 3 bases from V and 6 bases from J, leaving 15 bases between. CDR3 length equals 13 residues. Germline V gene lookup returns CDR1 SQVTM and CDR2 ANQGSEA. CDR3: CSVEITGSGEQYF. In DNA form, the CDR3 reads TGCAGCGTTGAGATTACAGGTTCGGGCGAGCAGTACTTC.

V usage is TRBV30 and J usage is TRBJ2-1; TRBD2 might be the D (5 bases). CDR3 length: 14 amino acids. From germline, CDR1 is GTSNPN and CDR2 SVGIG (reference sequence). V lost 2 bases and J lost 0, with 8 bases in between. The CDR3 DNA sequence: TGTGCCTGGAGTCGTGGAGGCTCCTACAATGAGCAGTTCTTC. Protein sequence: CAWSRGGSYNEQFF. Looking up the rest from reference TRBV30 and TRBJ2-1 gives the full variable domain: SQTIHQWPATLVQPVGSPLSLECTVEGTSNPNLYWYRQAAGRGLQLLFYSVGIGQISSEVPQNLSASRPQDRQFILSSKKLLLSDSGFYLCAWSRGGSYNEQFFGPGTRLTVL.

The chain carries TRBV4-1 and TRBJ1-3; maybe TRBD1 (5 bases). V gave up 3 bases and J gave up 2 bases, with 14 bases separating them. Looked up from germline, CDR1 is MGHRA and CDR2 is YSYEKL. This CDR3 has 16 residues. CDR3 region: CASSQAGVGAGNTIYF. Written as DNA, the CDR3 is TGCGCCAGCAGCCAGGCCGGGGTAGGGGCTGGAAACACCATATATTTT.

The gene calls are TRBV11-2 and TRBJ2-1; D call uncertain. Germline lookup yields CDR1 SGHAT and CDR2 FQNNGV. There are 12 residues in the CDR3. V was cut by 8 bases and J by 6 bases, with 11 bases left in between. In DNA form, the CDR3 reads TGTGCCAGCCACGCCTTAGGCAATGAGCAGTTCTTC. Amino acid sequence: CASHALGNEQFF.

The CDR3 nucleotides read TGTGCCAGCAGCTTAGGACAGGGAATAAGCGAGCAGTACTTC. Amino acid sequence: CASSLGQGISEQYF. The chain employs TRBV7-9 and TRBJ2-7; 7 bases fit TRBD1. Per germline, CDR1 SEHNR and CDR2 FQNEAQ (reference sequence). The CDR3 contains 14 residues. With 1 base clipped from V and 6 bases from J, the junction kept 6 bases outside the gene matches.

J is TRBJ1-1 and V is TRBV5-1; 7 bases line up with TRBD1. The junction had 4 bases not matched to a gene; V was cut back by 3 bases and J by 8 bases. This CDR3 region has 12 residues. CDR1 and CDR2 (germline): SGHRS, YFSETQ. CDR3 amino acids: CASSWDSAEAFF. DNA of the CDR3: TGCGCCAGCAGCTGGGACAGCGCCGAAGCTTTCTTT.

The J gene is TRBJ2-7, the V gene TRBV28; TRBD2 is a possible D gene (6 bases). Per the germline V gene, CDR1 is MDHEN and CDR2 is SYDVKM. The ends were cut back, 6 bases at V and 4 bases at J, with 19 bases in the middle. CDR3 length: 15 residues. The CDR3 bases are TGTGCCAGCAGCCCGGCGGGGTCTCTGTGGTACGAGCAGTACGTC. Its translation: CASSPAGSLWYEQYV.